This is a list of T cell receptor beta chains from one sample in a study of blood T cells in healthy people across ages. TCRdb re-called the 5' RACE reads with MiXCR, one entry per CDR3 protein. This table holds under 1,000,000 distinct CDR3 sequences, 46% found once. The sequenced material came from blood. These receptors all come from a man older than 75 in good health. Both conserved end residues are part of each CDR3. Each record gives: J gene, V gene, clone size, D gene, CDR3 protein, CDR3 DNA. A D gene is named only where the DNA matches it firmly. Clone size appears in some rows only: once, few, many, or a class for an expanded clone.

J gene: TRBJ2-5; V gene: TRBV10-3; clone size: NA; D gene: TRBD1; CDR3 protein: CAISEPGGRKNEQYF; CDR3 DNA: TGTGCCATCAGTGAGCCAGGGGGCAGAAAGAATGAGCAGTACTTC
J gene: TRBJ2-1; V gene: TRBV9; clone size: few; D gene: TRBD2; CDR3 protein: CASSVVAGVANEQFF; CDR3 DNA: TGTGCCAGCAGCGTAGTAGCGGGAGTCGCCAATGAGCAGTTCTTC
J gene: TRBJ2-1; V gene: TRBV7-9; clone size: once; D gene: TRBD1; CDR3 protein: CASSSTGGAVSPGNEQFF; CDR3 DNA: TGTGCCAGCAGCTCTACAGGGGGCGCGGTTTCTCCAGGTAATGAGCAGTTCTTC
J gene: TRBJ2-1; V gene: TRBV6-5; clone size: few; D gene: NA; CDR3 protein: CASNFRENSYNEQFF; CDR3 DNA: TGTGCCAGTAATTTTCGGGAGAACTCCTACAATGAGCAGTTCTTC
J gene: TRBJ1-2; V gene: TRBV19; clone size: NA; D gene: NA; CDR3 protein: CASSIDRNLLSGGYTF; CDR3 DNA: TGTGCCAGTAGTATAGATCGGAACCTCCTATCGGGCGGCTACACCTTC
J gene: TRBJ2-7; V gene: TRBV4-1; clone size: many; D gene: TRBD1; CDR3 protein: CASSRLGTGFSYEQYF; CDR3 DNA: TGCGCCAGCAGCCGGTTGGGGACAGGATTCTCCTACGAGCAGTACTTC
J gene: TRBJ2-7; V gene: TRBV15; clone size: few; D gene: TRBD2; CDR3 protein: CATSAWLAGANEQYF; CDR3 DNA: TGTGCCACCAGCGCCTGGCTAGCGGGAGCTAACGAGCAGTACTTC
J gene: TRBJ2-7; V gene: TRBV27; clone size: once; D gene: NA; CDR3 protein: CASSLSSFAEQYF; CDR3 DNA: TGTGCCAGCAGTTTATCGAGCTTCGCCGAGCAGTACTTC
J gene: TRBJ2-5; V gene: TRBV20-1; clone size: many; D gene: NA; CDR3 protein: CSARSGQQETQYF; CDR3 DNA: TGCAGTGCTAGATCCGGACAGCAAGAGACCCAGTACTTC
J gene: TRBJ2-3; V gene: TRBV20-1; clone size: NA; D gene: NA; CDR3 protein: CSAKRGSGGTDTQYF; CDR3 DNA: TGCAGTGCAAAAAGGGGCTCAGGGGGCACAGATACGCAGTATTTT
J gene: TRBJ2-7; V gene: TRBV29-1; clone size: many; D gene: NA; CDR3 protein: CSGGGEGLYEQYF; CDR3 DNA: TGCAGCGGTGGAGGCGAAGGGCTCTACGAGCAGTACTTC
J gene: TRBJ2-5; V gene: TRBV2; clone size: NA; D gene: TRBD1; CDR3 protein: CASTGTGVETQYF; CDR3 DNA: TGTGCCAGCACTGGGACAGGGGTCGAGACCCAGTACTTC
J gene: TRBJ2-5; V gene: TRBV6-2/TRBV6-3; clone size: NA; D gene: TRBD2; CDR3 protein: CASSRTSGGRETQYF; CDR3 DNA: TGTGCCAGCAGTCGGACTAGCGGGGGACGAGAGACCCAGTACTTC
J gene: TRBJ1-2; V gene: TRBV2; clone size: NA; D gene: TRBD1; CDR3 protein: CASRLGQGASGYTF; CDR3 DNA: TGTGCCAGCAGACTGGGACAGGGGGCGTCTGGCTACACCTTC
J gene: TRBJ2-3; V gene: TRBV7-3; clone size: NA; D gene: NA; CDR3 protein: CASSLRAAGLTDTQYF; CDR3 DNA: TGTGCCAGCAGCTTAAGGGCCGCAGGGTTGACAGATACGCAGTATTTT
J gene: TRBJ2-7; V gene: TRBV4-1; clone size: NA; D gene: NA; CDR3 protein: CASSQDRSHIVGISHEQYF; CDR3 DNA: TGCGCCAGCAGCCAAGATAGGTCCCACATCGTGGGAATCTCCCACGAGCAGTACTTC
J gene: TRBJ2-1; V gene: TRBV12-3/TRBV12-4; clone size: NA; D gene: NA; CDR3 protein: CASSLQRGNEQFF; CDR3 DNA: TGTGCCAGCAGTTTGCAGAGGGGCAATGAGCAGTTCTTC
J gene: TRBJ2-6; V gene: TRBV14; clone size: few; D gene: TRBD1; CDR3 protein: CASSHKQGARGANVLTF; CDR3 DNA: TGTGCCAGCAGCCATAAACAGGGGGCGCGAGGGGCCAACGTCCTGACTTTC
J gene: TRBJ2-7; V gene: TRBV5-1; clone size: many; D gene: TRBD2; CDR3 protein: CASSLGLAGTYEQYF; CDR3 DNA: TGTGCCAGCAGCCTCGGACTAGCGGGAACCTACGAGCAGTACTTC
J gene: TRBJ2-5; V gene: TRBV20-1; clone size: NA; D gene: NA; CDR3 protein: CSAGAAGETQYF; CDR3 DNA: TGCAGTGCCGGTGCGGCGGGAGAGACCCAGTACTTC
J gene: TRBJ2-5; V gene: TRBV20-1; clone size: NA; D gene: NA; CDR3 protein: CSAQRSETQYF; CDR3 DNA: TGCAGTGCACAACGGTCAGAGACCCAGTACTTC
J gene: TRBJ2-3; V gene: TRBV28; clone size: NA; D gene: TRBD2; CDR3 protein: CASSRGLGSTDTQYF; CDR3 DNA: TGTGCCAGCAGTCGGGGACTAGGAAGTACAGATACGCAGTATTTT
J gene: TRBJ2-1; V gene: TRBV24-1; clone size: NA; D gene: NA; CDR3 protein: CATSAGKGYNEQFF; CDR3 DNA: TGTGCCACCAGTGCTGGAAAGGGCTACAATGAGCAGTTCTTC
J gene: TRBJ2-1; V gene: TRBV25-1; clone size: NA; D gene: NA; CDR3 protein: CASSEFGVSYNEQFF; CDR3 DNA: TGTGCCAGCAGTGAATTCGGGGTCTCCTACAATGAGCAGTTCTTC
J gene: TRBJ1-1; V gene: TRBV7-9; clone size: NA; D gene: NA; CDR3 protein: CASSSAGDTEAFF; CDR3 DNA: TGTGCCAGCAGCTCCGCAGGGGACACTGAAGCTTTCTTT
J gene: TRBJ2-3; V gene: TRBV4-2; clone size: NA; D gene: NA; CDR3 protein: CASSQDPSLTDTQYF; CDR3 DNA: TGTGCCAGCAGCCAAGATCCGAGCCTCACAGATACGCAGTATTTT
J gene: TRBJ2-1; V gene: TRBV29-1; clone size: many; D gene: NA; CDR3 protein: CSVEVQLIDEQFF; CDR3 DNA: TGCAGCGTTGAAGTACAGTTAATAGACGAGCAGTTCTTC
J gene: TRBJ2-5; V gene: TRBV12-3/TRBV12-4; clone size: NA; D gene: TRBD2; CDR3 protein: CASSHQTSGSLETQYF; CDR3 DNA: TGTGCCAGCAGTCACCAAACTAGCGGGAGCCTGGAGACCCAGTACTTC
J gene: TRBJ1-1; V gene: TRBV12-3/TRBV12-4; clone size: NA; D gene: NA; CDR3 protein: CASSRGDSRRNTEAFF; CDR3 DNA: TGTGCCAGCAGTAGGGGAGACTCGCGGAGGAATACTGAAGCTTTCTTT
J gene: TRBJ2-3; V gene: TRBV30; clone size: NA; D gene: NA; CDR3 protein: CAWKVRDNTDTQYF; CDR3 DNA: TGTGCCTGGAAGGTCCGGGACAACACAGATACGCAGTATTTT
J gene: TRBJ1-5; V gene: TRBV7-2; clone size: few; D gene: NA; CDR3 protein: CASSSWGGNQPQHF; CDR3 DNA: TGTGCCAGCAGCTCCTGGGGGGGCAATCAGCCCCAGCATTTT
J gene: TRBJ2-3; V gene: TRBV6-1; clone size: NA; D gene: TRBD2; CDR3 protein: CASSPYNQRDLADTQYF; CDR3 DNA: TGTGCCAGCAGTCCCTACAACCAGCGGGACCTAGCAGATACGCAGTATTTT
J gene: TRBJ2-5; V gene: TRBV18; clone size: few; D gene: TRBD1; CDR3 protein: CASSPGQRETQYF; CDR3 DNA: TGTGCCAGCTCACCGGGACAGCGGGAGACCCAGTACTTC
J gene: TRBJ1-6; V gene: TRBV7-9; clone size: few; D gene: TRBD1; CDR3 protein: CASSEQGAQHSPLHF; CDR3 DNA: TGTGCCAGCAGCGAACAGGGGGCGCAGCATTCACCCCTCCACTTT
J gene: TRBJ2-4; V gene: TRBV6-6; clone size: NA; D gene: NA; CDR3 protein: CASSLHGDLAKNIQYF; CDR3 DNA: TGTGCCAGCAGTTTACACGGGGATCTAGCCAAAAACATTCAGTACTTC
J gene: TRBJ1-1; V gene: TRBV6-6; clone size: NA; D gene: NA; CDR3 protein: CASRDSTGAEAFF; CDR3 DNA: TGTGCCAGCAGGGACAGCACTGGCGCTGAAGCTTTCTTT
J gene: TRBJ2-7; V gene: TRBV4-2; clone size: NA; D gene: TRBD2; CDR3 protein: CASSQDLAPSGGLSYNEQYF; CDR3 DNA: TGTGCCAGCAGCCAAGACCTGGCGCCTAGCGGGGGTTTGTCCTACAATGAGCAGTACTTC
J gene: TRBJ1-5; V gene: TRBV15; clone size: NA; D gene: NA; CDR3 protein: CATSRDEDQPQHF; CDR3 DNA: TGTGCCACCAGCCGGGACGAGGATCAGCCCCAGCATTTT
J gene: TRBJ2-1; V gene: TRBV20-1; clone size: NA; D gene: TRBD2; CDR3 protein: CSAPGTSGGNEQFF; CDR3 DNA: TGCAGTGCCCCCGGGACTAGCGGGGGAAATGAGCAGTTCTTC
J gene: TRBJ2-1; V gene: TRBV10-3; clone size: NA; D gene: TRBD2; CDR3 protein: CAIREREGANEQFF; CDR3 DNA: TGTGCCATCAGAGAGCGGGAGGGAGCGAATGAGCAGTTCTTC
J gene: TRBJ2-7; V gene: TRBV2; clone size: NA; D gene: NA; CDR3 protein: CASSELGGEQYF; CDR3 DNA: TGTGCCAGCAGTGAACTGGGCGGGGAGCAGTACTTC
J gene: TRBJ2-7; V gene: TRBV5-1; clone size: NA; D gene: TRBD2; CDR3 protein: CASSLPGGRDEQYF; CDR3 DNA: TGCGCCAGCAGCTTGCCTGGCGGGAGGGACGAGCAGTACTTC